The rows below give T cell receptor beta chains drawn from one sample of a study of vaccination and CD4 T cells after COVID-19. One entry per CDR3 protein, called by TCRdb with MiXCR from the PCR reads. This table has 14,000 to 15,000 distinct CDR3 sequences, around 53% appearing once. These receptors lack a known antigen. Sequenced input: CD4+ T cells from blood, cultured in vitro. The receptors derive from a human donor who had recovered from COVID-19. Each CDR3 is given with its conserved first and last residue. Only part of the rows carry a size: once, few, many, or a class if the clone is expanded.

cdr3_aa: CSARGASGRFSQETQYF
v_call: TRBV20-1
j_call: TRBJ2-5
clone_size: once

cdr3_aa: CSARDDGGRGDQPQHF
v_call: TRBV20-1
j_call: TRBJ1-5
clone_size: -

cdr3_aa: CSARDFRGRGLEQYF
v_call: TRBV20-1
j_call: TRBJ2-7
clone_size: -

cdr3_aa: CAISESRSQGHFGIQYF
v_call: TRBV10-3
j_call: TRBJ2-4
clone_size: -

cdr3_aa: CASSFRSGTISYEQYF
v_call: TRBV28
j_call: TRBJ2-7
clone_size: -

cdr3_aa: CASSMASGTEAFF
v_call: TRBV19
j_call: TRBJ1-1
clone_size: -

cdr3_aa: CASTVGRATDTQYF
v_call: TRBV19
j_call: TRBJ2-3
clone_size: -

cdr3_aa: CSARDWQNTEAFF
v_call: TRBV20-1
j_call: TRBJ1-1
clone_size: -

cdr3_aa: CASSGNRGTEAFF
v_call: TRBV7-8
j_call: TRBJ1-1
clone_size: -

cdr3_aa: CARRFPGDREGSPLHF
v_call: TRBV4-1
j_call: TRBJ1-6
clone_size: -

cdr3_aa: CASSPGKDQPQHF
v_call: TRBV18
j_call: TRBJ1-5
clone_size: -